This T cell receptor beta chain was sequenced for a study of T cells in localized non-small cell lung cancer. Overall study findings and caveats: Within adjacent lung there appeared a median around 57 of the top 100 tumor clones. There was higher T cell clonality in uninvolved adjacent lung than in tumor, and it was highest there.

This clone was picked up one time. The target antigen is unknown. Trimming pared 10 bases from V and 3 bases from J, leaving 18 bases between. The CDR3 runs 15 residues. Per germline, CDR1 MGHRA and CDR2 YSYEKL. The data were produced by immunoSEQ multiplex PCR, yet TCRdb's version contains in-frame clones alone and is incomplete. The table shows roughly 30,000 clones, with roughly four fifths occurring only once. Source: peripheral blood mononuclear cells, taken before any cancer treatment. V is TRBV4-1 and J is TRBJ1-4, with a tentative D call TRBD1 (6 bases). This clonotype was sampled from a man between 40 and 70 years old with stage III lung adenocarcinoma. The CDR3 here is CATALGGAANEKLFF. In DNA form, the CDR3 reads TGCGCCACCGCCCTTGGGGGGGCAGCTAATGAAAAACTGTTTTTT.